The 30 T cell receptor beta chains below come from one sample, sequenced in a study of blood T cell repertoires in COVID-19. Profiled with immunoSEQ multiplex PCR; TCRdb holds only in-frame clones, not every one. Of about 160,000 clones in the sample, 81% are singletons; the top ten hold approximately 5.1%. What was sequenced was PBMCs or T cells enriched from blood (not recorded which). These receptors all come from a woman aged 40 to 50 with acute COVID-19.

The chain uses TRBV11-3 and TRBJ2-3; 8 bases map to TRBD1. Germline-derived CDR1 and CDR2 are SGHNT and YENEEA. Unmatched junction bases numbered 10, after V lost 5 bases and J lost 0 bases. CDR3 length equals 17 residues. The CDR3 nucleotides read TGTGCCAGCAGCACCGGGACAGGCCAGACTAGCACAGATACGCAGTATTTT. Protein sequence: CASSTGTGQTSTDTQYF.

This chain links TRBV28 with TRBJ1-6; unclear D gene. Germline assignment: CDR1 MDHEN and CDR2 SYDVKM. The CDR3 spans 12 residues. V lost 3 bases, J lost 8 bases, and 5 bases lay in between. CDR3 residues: CASSFSDSPLHF. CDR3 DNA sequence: TGTGCCAGCAGTTTCTCTGATTCACCCCTCCACTTT.

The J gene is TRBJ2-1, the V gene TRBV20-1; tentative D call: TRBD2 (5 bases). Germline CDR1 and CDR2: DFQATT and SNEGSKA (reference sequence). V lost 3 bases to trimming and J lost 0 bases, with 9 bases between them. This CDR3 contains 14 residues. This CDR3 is CSASFRGSYNEQFF. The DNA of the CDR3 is TGCAGTGCTAGTTTCCGGGGCTCCTACAATGAGCAGTTCTTC.

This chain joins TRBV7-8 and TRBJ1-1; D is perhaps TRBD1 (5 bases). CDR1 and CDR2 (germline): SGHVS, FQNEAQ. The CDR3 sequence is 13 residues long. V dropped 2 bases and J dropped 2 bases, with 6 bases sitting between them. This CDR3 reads CASSLQGNTEAFF. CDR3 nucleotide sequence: TGTGCCAGCAGCTTACAGGGAAACACTGAAGCTTTCTTT.

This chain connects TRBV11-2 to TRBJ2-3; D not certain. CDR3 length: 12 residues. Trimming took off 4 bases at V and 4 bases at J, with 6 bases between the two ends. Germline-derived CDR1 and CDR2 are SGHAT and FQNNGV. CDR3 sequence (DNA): TGTGCCAGCAGCTCTTTCGCAGATACGCAGTATTTT. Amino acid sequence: CASSSFADTQYF.

CDR3 residues: CASSKGTSGSMGSSYNEQFF. CDR3 nucleotide sequence: TGTGCCAGCAGCAAAGGGACTAGCGGGAGTATGGGGAGCTCCTACAATGAGCAGTTCTTC. The chain couples TRBV7-6 to TRBJ2-1, with 14 bases matching TRBD2. The CDR3 sequence is 20 residues long. Germline assignment: CDR1 SGHVS and CDR2 FNYEAQ. Trimming removed 5 bases from V and 0 bases from J; junction bases left unmatched: 12.

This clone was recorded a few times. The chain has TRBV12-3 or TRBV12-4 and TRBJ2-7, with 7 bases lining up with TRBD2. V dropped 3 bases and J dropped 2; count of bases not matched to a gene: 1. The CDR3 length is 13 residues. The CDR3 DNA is TGTGCCAGCAGTTTCGGGACTACCTACGAGCAGTACTTC. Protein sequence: CASSFGTTYEQYF.

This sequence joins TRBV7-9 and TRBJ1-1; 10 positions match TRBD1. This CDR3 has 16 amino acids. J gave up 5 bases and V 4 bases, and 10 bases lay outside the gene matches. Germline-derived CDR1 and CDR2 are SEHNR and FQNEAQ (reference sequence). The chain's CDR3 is CASSSHPTGGLTEAFF. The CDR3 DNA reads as TGTGCCAGCAGCTCACACCCGACAGGGGGCTTGACTGAAGCTTTCTTT.

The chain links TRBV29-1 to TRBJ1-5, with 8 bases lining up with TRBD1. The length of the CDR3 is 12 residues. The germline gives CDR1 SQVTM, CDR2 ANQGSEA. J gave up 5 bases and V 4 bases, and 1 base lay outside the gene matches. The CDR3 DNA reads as TGCAGCGTTGGACAGGGGTATCAGCCCCAGCATTTT. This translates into CSVGQGYQPQHF.

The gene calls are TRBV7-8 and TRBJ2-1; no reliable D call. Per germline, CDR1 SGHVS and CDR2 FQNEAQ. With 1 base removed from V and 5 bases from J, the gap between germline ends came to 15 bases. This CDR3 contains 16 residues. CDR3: CASSLESAKLHNEQFF. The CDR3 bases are TGTGCCAGCAGCTTAGAGAGTGCGAAACTTCACAATGAGCAGTTCTTC.

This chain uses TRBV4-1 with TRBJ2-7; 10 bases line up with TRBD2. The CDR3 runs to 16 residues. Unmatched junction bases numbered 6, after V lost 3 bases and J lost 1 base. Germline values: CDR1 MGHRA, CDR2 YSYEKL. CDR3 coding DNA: TGCGCCAGCAGCCAGACCGGACTAGCGGATTCCTACGAGCAGTACTTC. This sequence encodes CASSQTGLADSYEQYF.

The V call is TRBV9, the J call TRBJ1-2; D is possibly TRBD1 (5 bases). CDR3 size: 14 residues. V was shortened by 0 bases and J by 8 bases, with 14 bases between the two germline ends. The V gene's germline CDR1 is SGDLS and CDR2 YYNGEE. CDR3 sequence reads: CASSVDGGKGGYTF. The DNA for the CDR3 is TGTGCCAGCAGCGTAGACGGGGGGAAGGGCGGCTACACCTTC.

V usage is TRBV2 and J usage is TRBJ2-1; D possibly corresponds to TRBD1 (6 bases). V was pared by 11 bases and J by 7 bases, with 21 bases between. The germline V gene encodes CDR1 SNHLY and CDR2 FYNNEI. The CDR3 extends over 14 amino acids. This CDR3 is CASKGDPDTNEQFF. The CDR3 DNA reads TGTGCCTCCAAGGGGGACCCGGACACAAATGAGCAGTTCTTC.

The CDR3 loop reads CASSEREGNYNEQFF. The CDR3 nucleotides read TGTGCCAGCAGCGAACGGGAGGGAAACTACAATGAGCAGTTCTTC. The gene calls are TRBV9 and TRBJ2-1; 8 bases agree with TRBD2. V gave up 3 bases and J gave up 3 bases; unmatched junction bases: 5. Germline-derived CDR1 and CDR2 are SGDLS and YYNGEE. CDR3 length: 15 amino acids.

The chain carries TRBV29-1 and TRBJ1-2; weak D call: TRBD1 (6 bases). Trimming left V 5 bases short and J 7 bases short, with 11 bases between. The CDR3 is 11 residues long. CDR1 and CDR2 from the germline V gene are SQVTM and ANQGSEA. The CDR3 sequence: CSVRGAFGYTF. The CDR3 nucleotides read TGCAGCGTTCGGGGGGCGTTTGGCTACACCTTC.

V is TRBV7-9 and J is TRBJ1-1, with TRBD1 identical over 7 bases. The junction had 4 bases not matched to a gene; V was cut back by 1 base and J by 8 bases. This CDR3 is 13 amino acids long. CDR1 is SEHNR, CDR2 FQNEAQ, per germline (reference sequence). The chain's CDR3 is CASSLEGRGEAFF. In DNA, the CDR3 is TGTGCCAGCAGCTTAGAGGGCAGGGGGGAAGCTTTCTTT.

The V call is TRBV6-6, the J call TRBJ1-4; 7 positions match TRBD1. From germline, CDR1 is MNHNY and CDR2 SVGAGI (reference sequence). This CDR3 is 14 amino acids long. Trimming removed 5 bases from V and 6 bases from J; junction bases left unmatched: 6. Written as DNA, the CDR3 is TGTGCCAGCAGTGACAGGGTAAAGGATGAAAAACTGTTTTTT. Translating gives CASSDRVKDEKLFF.

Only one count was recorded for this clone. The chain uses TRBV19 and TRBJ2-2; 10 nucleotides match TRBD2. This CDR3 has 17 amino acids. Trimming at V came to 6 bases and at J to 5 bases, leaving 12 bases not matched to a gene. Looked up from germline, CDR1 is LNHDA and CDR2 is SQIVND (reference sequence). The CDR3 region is CASRTYPSGRGTGELFF. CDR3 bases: TGTGCCAGTAGAACCTACCCAAGCGGGAGGGGGACCGGGGAGCTGTTTTTT.

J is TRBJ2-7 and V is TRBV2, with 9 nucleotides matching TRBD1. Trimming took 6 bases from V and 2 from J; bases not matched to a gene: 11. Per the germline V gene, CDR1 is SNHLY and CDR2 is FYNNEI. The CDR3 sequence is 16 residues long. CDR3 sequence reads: CASRPTTRQGAYEQYF. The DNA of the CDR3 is TGTGCCAGCAGACCCACCACTAGACAGGGGGCCTACGAGCAGTACTTC.

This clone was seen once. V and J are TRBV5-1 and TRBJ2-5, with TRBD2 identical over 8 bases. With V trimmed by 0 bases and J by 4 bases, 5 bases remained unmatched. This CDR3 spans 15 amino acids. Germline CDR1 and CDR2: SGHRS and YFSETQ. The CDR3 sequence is CASSLAPLAGETQYF. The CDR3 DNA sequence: TGCGCCAGCAGCTTGGCCCCCCTAGCGGGAGAGACCCAGTACTTC. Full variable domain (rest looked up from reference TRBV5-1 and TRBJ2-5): KAGVTQTPRYLIKTRGQQVTLSCSPISGHRSVSWYQQTPGQGLQFLFEYFSETQRNKGNFPGRFSGRQFSNSRSEMNVSTLELGDSALYLCASSLAPLAGETQYFGPGTRLLVL.

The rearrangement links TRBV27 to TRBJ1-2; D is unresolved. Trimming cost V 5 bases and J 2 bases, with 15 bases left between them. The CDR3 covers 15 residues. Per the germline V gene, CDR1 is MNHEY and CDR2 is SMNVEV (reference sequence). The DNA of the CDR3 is TGTGCCAGCAGTAAAACAGACGGAAAAAACTATGGCTACACCTTC. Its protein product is CASSKTDGKNYGYTF.

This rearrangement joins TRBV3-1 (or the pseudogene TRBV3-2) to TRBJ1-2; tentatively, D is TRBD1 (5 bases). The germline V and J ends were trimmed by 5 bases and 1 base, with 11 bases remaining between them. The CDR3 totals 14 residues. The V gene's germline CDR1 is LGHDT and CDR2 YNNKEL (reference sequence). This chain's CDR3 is CASSRIQDNYGYTF. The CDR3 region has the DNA TGTGCCAGCAGCAGGATACAGGATAACTATGGCTACACCTTC.

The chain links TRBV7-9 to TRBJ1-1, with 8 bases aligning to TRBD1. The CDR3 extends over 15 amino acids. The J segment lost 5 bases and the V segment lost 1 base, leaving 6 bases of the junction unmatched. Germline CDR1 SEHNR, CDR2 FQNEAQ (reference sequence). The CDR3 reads CASSLGGTGLTEAFF. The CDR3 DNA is TGTGCCAGCAGCTTAGGAGGGACAGGCCTTACTGAAGCTTTCTTT. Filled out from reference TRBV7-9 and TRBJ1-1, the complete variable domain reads DTGVSQNPRHKITKRGQNVTFRCDPISEHNRLYWYRQTLGQGPEFLTYFQNEAQLEKSRLLSDRFSAERPKGSFSTLEIQRTEQGDSAMYLCASSLGGTGLTEAFFGQGTRLTVV.

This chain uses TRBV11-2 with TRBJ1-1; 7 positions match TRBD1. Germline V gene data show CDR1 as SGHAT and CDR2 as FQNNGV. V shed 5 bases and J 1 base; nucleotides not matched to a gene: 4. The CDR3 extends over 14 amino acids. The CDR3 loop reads CASSRDRANTEAFF. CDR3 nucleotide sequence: TGTGCCAGCAGCCGAGACAGGGCGAACACTGAAGCTTTCTTT.

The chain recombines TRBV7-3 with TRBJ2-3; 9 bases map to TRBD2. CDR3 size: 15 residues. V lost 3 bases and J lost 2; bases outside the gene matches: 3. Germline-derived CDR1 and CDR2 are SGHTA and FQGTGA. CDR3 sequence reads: CASSFGGGVTDTQYF. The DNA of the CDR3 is TGTGCCAGCAGCTTCGGCGGGGGGGTCACAGATACGCAGTATTTT.

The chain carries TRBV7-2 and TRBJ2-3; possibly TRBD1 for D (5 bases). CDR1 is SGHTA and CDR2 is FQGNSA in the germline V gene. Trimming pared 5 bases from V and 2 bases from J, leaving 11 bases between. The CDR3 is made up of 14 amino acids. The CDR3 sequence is CASSPDSHTDTQYF. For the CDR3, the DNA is TGTGCCAGCAGCCCCGACAGTCACACAGATACGCAGTATTTT.

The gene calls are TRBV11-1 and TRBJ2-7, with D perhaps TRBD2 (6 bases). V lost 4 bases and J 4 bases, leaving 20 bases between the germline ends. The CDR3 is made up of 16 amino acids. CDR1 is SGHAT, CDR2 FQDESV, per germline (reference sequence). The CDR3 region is CASSSVSDGRGYEQYF. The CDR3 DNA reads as TGTGCCAGCAGCTCCGTGTCCGACGGGAGAGGTTACGAGCAGTACTTC.

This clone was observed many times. CDR3 region: CASSPRTGAGNQPQHF. DNA for the CDR3: TGTGCCAGCAGCCCGCGGACAGGGGCCGGCAATCAGCCCCAGCATTTT. The J gene is TRBJ1-5, the V gene TRBV7-2; 9 bases fit TRBD1. The V and J ends lost 5 bases and 2 bases, in that order; junction bases with no gene match: 7. Looked up from germline, CDR1 is SGHTA and CDR2 is FQGNSA. The CDR3 consists of 16 residues.

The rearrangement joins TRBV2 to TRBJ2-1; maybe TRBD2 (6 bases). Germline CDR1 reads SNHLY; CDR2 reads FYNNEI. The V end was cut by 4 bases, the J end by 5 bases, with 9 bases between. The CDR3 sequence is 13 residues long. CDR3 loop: CASSVGLNNEQFF. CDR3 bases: TGTGCCAGCAGTGTGGGACTGAACAATGAGCAGTTCTTC.

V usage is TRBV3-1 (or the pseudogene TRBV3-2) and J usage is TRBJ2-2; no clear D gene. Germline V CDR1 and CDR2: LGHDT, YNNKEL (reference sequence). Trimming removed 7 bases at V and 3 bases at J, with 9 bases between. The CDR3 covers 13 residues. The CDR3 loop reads CASTLEDTGELFF. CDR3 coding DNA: TGTGCCAGCACCCTTGAGGACACCGGGGAGCTGTTTTTT.